These 27 T cell receptor beta chains were all obtained from the same sample, sequenced in a study of graft-versus-host responses after intestinal transplantation. Their antigen targets remain unknown. Some clones are missing from TCRdb's copy, which holds only in-frame ones; the method was immunoSEQ multiplex PCR. Among about 100,000 clones listed, more than 75% were seen once. Sequenced here: unstimulated CD4+ T cells sorted from spleen or lymph node cells, sampled before transplant. The receptors stem from a human donor who was the organ donor for an intestinal transplant.

This sequence joins TRBV28 and TRBJ1-5; tentative D call: TRBD1 (6 bases). This CDR3 contains 14 residues. Germline values: CDR1 MDHEN, CDR2 SYDVKM. The V and J ends lost 8 bases and 2 bases respectively, with 13 bases between them. The DNA of the CDR3 is TGTGCCAGCCGCCGACCAGGGGGCAATCAGCCCCAGCATTTT. Protein: CASRRPGGNQPQHF.

The chain is built from TRBV30 and TRBJ1-1; perhaps TRBD1 as D (5 bases). The V and J ends lost 3 bases and 0 bases respectively, with 14 bases between them. Germline CDR1 reads GTSNPN; CDR2 reads SVGIG (reference sequence). The CDR3 extends over 15 amino acids. The CDR3 DNA reads TGTGCCTGGAGCCCCGAGGCAGGGTTGAACACTGAAGCTTTCTTT. Translation gives CAWSPEAGLNTEAFF.

The V call is TRBV27, the J call TRBJ2-1; TRBD2 is a possible D gene (5 bases). Germline assignment: CDR1 MNHEY and CDR2 SMNVEV (reference sequence). The CDR3 loop spans 14 amino acids. The germline V and J ends were trimmed by 2 bases and 2 bases, with 7 bases remaining between them. The CDR3 sequence: CASSLTRAYNEQFF. The DNA for the CDR3 is TGTGCCAGCAGTTTAACTAGGGCCTACAATGAGCAGTTCTTC.

The chain recombines TRBV14 with TRBJ1-1; no clear D. Trimming removed 6 bases at V and 5 bases at J, with 10 bases between. The length of the CDR3 is 12 residues. Germline lookup yields CDR1 SGHDN and CDR2 FVKESK. Here the CDR3 DNA reads TGTGCCAGCAGTTGGGCAGGAACTGAAGCTTTCTTT. This codes for CASSWAGTEAFF.

The chain has TRBV7-2 and TRBJ1-5, with D hard to call. Trimming left V 1 base short and J 0 bases short, with 7 bases between. Germline V lookup: CDR1 SGHTA, CDR2 FQGNSA. The CDR3 has 15 residues. The CDR3 bases are TGTGCCAGCAGCTTAGTTCCGAATAGCAATCAGCCCCAGCATTTT. It translates to CASSLVPNSNQPQHF.

The chain is built from TRBV20-1 and TRBJ2-5; D gene uncertain. V was pared by 6 bases and J by 4 bases, with 6 bases between. CDR3 length equals 10 residues. CDR1 and CDR2 from the germline V gene are DFQATT and SNEGSKA (reference sequence). The CDR3 spells CSAPRETQYF. CDR3 in DNA: TGCAGTGCGCCTAGAGAGACCCAGTACTTC.

The rearrangement joins TRBV9 to TRBJ1-1, with D hard to call. The V end lost 0 bases, the J end lost 1 base, and 4 bases lay between the germline ends. The CDR3 totals 13 residues. Germline V CDR1 and CDR2: SGDLS, YYNGEE. CDR3 nucleotides: TGTGCCAGCAGCGTAGCACAGAACACTGAAGCTTTCTTT. This sequence encodes CASSVAQNTEAFF.

This chain joins TRBV6-1 and TRBJ2-4; no reliable D call. Germline V lookup: CDR1 MNHNS, CDR2 SASEGT. This CDR3 is built from 14 residues. Trimming removed 2 bases from V and 10 bases from J, with 15 bases in between. The CDR3 sequence is CASSEFAVQEIQYF. CDR3 bases: TGTGCCAGCAGTGAATTTGCGGTTCAAGAAATTCAGTACTTC.

Written as DNA, the CDR3 is TGTGCCAGCAGGGCAAATCAGCCCCAGCATTTT. This gives the protein CASRANQPQHF. This sequence joins TRBV6-6 and TRBJ1-5; D gene ambiguous. This CDR3 comprises 11 residues. The germline gives CDR1 MNHNY, CDR2 SVGAGI (reference sequence). Trimming took 6 bases from V and 4 from J, leaving 4 bases between them.

This clone appeared a few times. The J gene is TRBJ1-3, the V gene TRBV7-9; unclear D gene. The V end was cut by 0 bases, the J end by 0 bases, with 6 bases between. From germline, CDR1 is SEHNR and CDR2 FQNEAQ (reference sequence). The CDR3 is made up of 15 amino acids. CDR3 loop: CASSLAPTSGNTIYF. As DNA, the CDR3 is TGTGCCAGCAGCTTAGCTCCCACCTCTGGAAACACCATATATTTT.

The genes are TRBV6-1 and TRBJ1-5; D gene ambiguous. V gave up 6 bases and J gave up 4 bases, with 7 bases separating them. Germline V gene lookup returns CDR1 MNHNS and CDR2 SASEGT. The CDR3 runs 12 residues. CDR3 nucleotides: TGTGCCAGCAGGGCTGAGAATCAGCCCCAGCATTTT. Translated, it gives CASRAENQPQHF.

The chain links TRBV6-1 to TRBJ1-2; TRBD1 aligns across 7 bases. The CDR3 sequence is 13 residues long. Unmatched junction bases numbered 10, after V lost 7 bases and J lost 8 bases. CDR1 MNHNS and CDR2 SASEGT come from the germline V gene. The CDR3 loop reads CASNRQGPWGYTF. DNA of the CDR3: TGTGCCAGCAACCGACAGGGCCCATGGGGCTACACCTTC.

About this clone itself: Other DNA sequences in this specimen translate into the identical CDR3. The J gene is TRBJ2-1, the V gene TRBV29-1; 10 bases are shared with TRBD1. The V gene end was trimmed by 2 bases and the J gene end by 7 bases; junction bases not matched to a gene: 2. Germline assignment: CDR1 SQVTM and CDR2 ANQGSEA. The CDR3 runs to 13 residues. This chain's CDR3 is CSVERDRGNEQFF. In nucleotides, the CDR3 is TGCAGCGTTGAAAGGGACAGGGGTAATGAGCAGTTCTTC.

V is TRBV28 and J is TRBJ2-7; 8 positions agree with TRBD1. The CDR3 runs 14 residues. CDR1 is MDHEN, CDR2 SYDVKM, per germline. V gave up 9 bases and J gave up 0 bases; unmatched junction bases: 7. CDR3 sequence reads: CASRDRGGSYEQYF. The CDR3 DNA sequence: TGTGCCAGTCGAGACAGGGGTGGCTCCTACGAGCAGTACTTC. The entire variable domain, with the rest obtained from reference TRBV28 and TRBJ2-7, is as follows: DVKVTQSSRYLVKRTGEKVFLECVQDMDHENMFWYRQDPGLGLRLIYFSYDVKMKEKGDIPEGYSVSREKKERFSLILESASTNQTSMYLCASRDRGGSYEQYFGPGTRLTVT.

The rearrangement joins TRBV7-2 to TRBJ2-4, with D maybe TRBD1 (6 bases). Germline V gene sequence: CDR1 SGHTA, CDR2 FQGNSA. The V end was cut by 2 bases, the J end by 1 base, with 6 bases between. The CDR3 loop spans 14 amino acids. CDR3 in DNA: TGTGCCAGCAGCTTACAGGGGGCCAAAAACATTCAGTACTTC. Its translation: CASSLQGAKNIQYF.

The V and J genes are TRBV11-2 and TRBJ2-2; a possible D gene is TRBD1 (5 bases). V was shortened by 3 bases and J by 5 bases, with 13 bases between the two germline ends. The CDR3 totals 15 residues. The germline V gene has CDR1 SGHAT and CDR2 FQNNGV. CDR3 nucleotides: TGTGCCAGCAGCTTTCGTCAGGGTCAAACCGGGGAGCTGTTTTTT. Encoded protein: CASSFRQGQTGELFF.

V usage is TRBV7-9 and J usage is TRBJ1-3; TRBD1 is a possible D gene (5 bases). The CDR3 is 13 amino acids. V was shortened by 8 bases and J by 4 bases, with 12 bases between the two germline ends. Per the germline V gene, CDR1 is SEHNR and CDR2 is FQNEAQ (reference sequence). In nucleotides, the CDR3 is TGTGCCAGCGGTCGGGGGTCAGGAAACACCATATATTTT. Amino acids: CASGRGSGNTIYF. Complete variable domain (other parts from reference TRBV7-9 and TRBJ1-3): DTGVSQNPRHKITKRGQNVTFRCDPISEHNRLYWYRQTLGQGPEFLTYFQNEAQLEKSRLLSDRFSAERPKGSFSTLEIQRTEQGDSAMYLCASGRGSGNTIYFGEGSWLTVV.

V gene TRBV20-1 combines with J gene TRBJ2-1; no firm D call. V was cut by 2 bases and J by 4 bases, with 3 bases left in between. Germline V gene sequence: CDR1 DFQATT, CDR2 SNEGSKA (reference sequence). The CDR3 totals 11 residues. The CDR3 region is CSARNYNEQFF. CDR3 coding DNA: TGCAGTGCTAGAAATTACAATGAGCAGTTCTTC.

This clone appeared a few times. Here the CDR3 DNA reads TGCGCCAGCAGCTTGGCTTGGGGGGCCGGGGAGACCCAGTACTTC. It translates to CASSLAWGAGETQYF. The chain carries TRBV5-1 and TRBJ2-5; D possibly matches TRBD1 or TRBD2 (6 bases each). V was trimmed by 0 bases and J by 5 bases, leaving 14 bases between them. Per the germline V gene, CDR1 is SGHRS and CDR2 is YFSETQ. This CDR3 spans 15 amino acids.

The J gene is TRBJ1-2, the V gene TRBV5-4, with D tentatively TRBD1 (6 bases). The CDR3 totals 13 residues. Trimming took off 2 bases at V and 4 bases at J, with 9 bases between the two ends. Germline loops: CDR1 SGHNT, CDR2 YYREEE (reference sequence). CDR3 in DNA: TGTGCCAGCAGCTTCGGACAGATCTATGGCTACACCTTC. It specifies CASSFGQIYGYTF.

This clone appeared once. V is TRBV6-5 and J is TRBJ2-1, with 9 bases aligning to TRBD2. CDR3 length: 14 amino acids. The ends lost 5 bases at V and 10 bases at J; junction bases unmatched: 9. From germline, CDR1 is MNHEY and CDR2 SVGAGI. The CDR3 loop reads CASSIAGVNEEQFF. CDR3 in DNA: TGTGCCAGCAGTATAGCGGGGGTAAACGAGGAGCAGTTCTTC.

The chain carries TRBV11-2 and TRBJ2-5, with D unresolved. The J call may be faulty, since TRBJ2-7 better matches the DNA end. CDR1 and CDR2 from the germline V gene are SGHAT and FQNNGV. This CDR3 region has 15 residues. The CDR3 spells CASSLAPTYSYEQYF. For the CDR3, the DNA is TGTGCCAGCAGCTTAGCCCCGACATATTCCTACGAGCAGTACTTC.

This clone appeared a single time. The rearrangement links TRBV19 to TRBJ1-5; 8 nucleotides agree with TRBD1. The V segment lost 7 bases and the J segment 0 bases; nucleotides outside the gene matches: 14. The CDR3 totals 18 residues. The germline gives CDR1 LNHDA, CDR2 SQIVND (reference sequence). The CDR3 sequence is CASTLAGQEYYSNQPQHF. The CDR3 DNA sequence: TGTGCCAGTACCCTCGCGGGACAGGAATACTATAGCAATCAGCCCCAGCATTTT.

The V and J genes are TRBV11-2 and TRBJ2-5; D is unresolved. Germline lookup yields CDR1 SGHAT and CDR2 FQNNGV. V lost 0 bases to trimming and J lost 7 bases, with 12 bases between them. The CDR3 contains 14 residues. The CDR3 nucleotides read TGTGCCAGCAGCTTAGATCGGGCTAGTGGGACCCAGTACTTC. As protein: CASSLDRASGTQYF.

This sequence joins TRBV6-5 and TRBJ1-2; tentatively, D is TRBD1 (5 bases). The V and J ends lost 2 bases and 4 bases respectively, with 11 bases between them. Per germline, CDR1 MNHEY and CDR2 SVGAGI. The CDR3 consists of 14 residues. Written as DNA, the CDR3 is TGTGCCAGCAGTTACGGGGGACGCGGCTATGGCTACACCTTC. Protein sequence: CASSYGGRGYGYTF.

The genes are TRBV18 and TRBJ2-2; D is ambiguous. Germline assignment: CDR1 KGHSH and CDR2 LQKENI. V was clipped by 6 bases and J by 0 bases, with 14 bases between them. This CDR3 spans 16 amino acids. The CDR3 protein is CASSLHSLSNTGELFF. For the CDR3, the DNA is TGTGCCAGCTCCCTTCACAGCCTTTCGAACACCGGGGAGCTGTTTTTT.

The chain combines TRBV7-9 with TRBJ1-2; weak D call: TRBD1 (5 bases). CDR3 length: 12 amino acids. The germline V gene has CDR1 SEHNR and CDR2 FQNEAQ (reference sequence). The V end lost 3 bases, the J end lost 5 bases, and 7 bases lay between the germline ends. The CDR3 sequence is CASSLDIYGYTF. Written as DNA, the CDR3 is TGTGCCAGCAGCTTGGACATTTATGGCTACACCTTC.